Listed below are T cell receptor beta chains from one sample, sequenced in a study of post-analysis software for immune sequencing data. TCRdb processed the PCR reads anew with MiXCR; each CDR3 protein has one entry. The sample carries around 710,000 distinct CDR3 sequences, 40% to 55% recorded once. Sequenced material: blood. Every receptor here comes from a girl aged 10 to 17 with multiple sclerosis. Each CDR3 is given with its conserved first and last residue. The order of the fields is J gene, V gene, clone size, D gene, CDR3 DNA, CDR3 protein. The D gene is left open where the match is weak. Clone size is stated in some rows and not others, as once, few, many or a class when expanded.

j_call: TRBJ1-1; v_call: TRBV28; clone_size: NA; d_call: NA; cdr3_nt: TGTGCCAGCGGTGTGGGGGGACGGGTGAACACTGAAGCTTTCTTT; cdr3_aa: CASGVGGRVNTEAFF
j_call: TRBJ2-3; v_call: TRBV7-9; clone_size: NA; d_call: TRBD2; cdr3_nt: TGTGCCAGCAGCTTAGCGAACTATGGCGGGAGAAGATCCCCCGCAGATACGCAGTATTTT; cdr3_aa: CASSLANYGGRRSPADTQYF
j_call: TRBJ1-6; v_call: TRBV20-1; clone_size: NA; d_call: NA; cdr3_nt: TGCAGTGCTAGCGGGGCGGCGGGGTCACCCCTCCACTTT; cdr3_aa: CSASGAAGSPLHF
j_call: TRBJ2-3; v_call: TRBV20-1; clone_size: NA; d_call: NA; cdr3_nt: TGCAGTGCTAGTCCGCGGGACAGCCCGGAGGATACGCAGTATTTT; cdr3_aa: CSASPRDSPEDTQYF
j_call: TRBJ2-7; v_call: TRBV7-9; clone_size: few; d_call: NA; cdr3_nt: TGTGCCAGCAGCGATTCAGGGGACCCTGCCTACGAGCAGTACTTC; cdr3_aa: CASSDSGDPAYEQYF
j_call: TRBJ1-3; v_call: TRBV6-5; clone_size: NA; d_call: TRBD1; cdr3_nt: TGTGCCAGCAGCCATCTGACAGGGTCGGCTGGAAACACCATATATTTT; cdr3_aa: CASSHLTGSAGNTIYF
j_call: TRBJ1-1; v_call: TRBV29-1; clone_size: NA; d_call: NA; cdr3_nt: TGCAGCGCCGGGACGACGGGGACTGAAGCTTTCTTT; cdr3_aa: CSAGTTGTEAFF
j_call: TRBJ2-1; v_call: TRBV30; clone_size: NA; d_call: NA; cdr3_nt: TGTGCCTGGAGGGGACTTACGTGGAATGAGCAGTTCTTC; cdr3_aa: CAWRGLTWNEQFF
j_call: TRBJ2-3; v_call: TRBV5-5; clone_size: few; d_call: TRBD2; cdr3_nt: TGTGCCAGCAGCAACACCCGGGGGGGTGATACGCAGTATTTT; cdr3_aa: CASSNTRGGDTQYF
j_call: TRBJ2-1; v_call: TRBV7-9; clone_size: few; d_call: TRBD2; cdr3_nt: TGTGCCAGCAGCCCCAGTGTGGGACTAGCGGCCAATGAGCAGTTCTTC; cdr3_aa: CASSPSVGLAANEQFF
j_call: TRBJ1-4; v_call: TRBV11-2; clone_size: few; d_call: NA; cdr3_nt: TGTGCCAGCAGCTTTCAAGGGTCATTTGAAAAACTGTTTTTT; cdr3_aa: CASSFQGSFEKLFF
j_call: TRBJ2-7; v_call: TRBV13; clone_size: NA; d_call: TRBD2; cdr3_nt: TGTGCCAGCAGCTTAGGCCTCGGGGGGGACCCCTACGAGCAGTACTTC; cdr3_aa: CASSLGLGGDPYEQYF
j_call: TRBJ1-6; v_call: TRBV4-1; clone_size: NA; d_call: TRBD1; cdr3_nt: TGCGCCAGCAGCCTAGAAACAGGGGTAGGGAATTCACCCCTCCACTTT; cdr3_aa: CASSLETGVGNSPLHF
j_call: TRBJ2-5; v_call: TRBV20-1; clone_size: NA; d_call: TRBD2; cdr3_nt: TGCAGTGCTAGGGGGGGGGAGGGAATCGAGACCCAGTACTTC; cdr3_aa: CSARGGEGIETQYF
j_call: TRBJ2-7; v_call: TRBV29-1; clone_size: NA; d_call: TRBD2; cdr3_nt: TGCAGCGTTGAAGGCGGGAGTAACTACGAGCAGTACTTC; cdr3_aa: CSVEGGSNYEQYF
j_call: TRBJ1-1; v_call: TRBV7-2; clone_size: once; d_call: TRBD1; cdr3_nt: TGTGCCAGCAGCTTCCTGGCAGGGGGCGTCACTGAAGCTTTCTTT; cdr3_aa: CASSFLAGGVTEAFF
j_call: TRBJ2-3; v_call: TRBV6-5; clone_size: few; d_call: TRBD1; cdr3_nt: TGTGCCAGCAGACCGGCCGGGACAGGCACAGATACGCAGTATTTT; cdr3_aa: CASRPAGTGTDTQYF
j_call: TRBJ2-1; v_call: TRBV25-1; clone_size: NA; d_call: NA; cdr3_nt: TGTGCCAGCAGTGAAACCCCGTGGGGGGCCCACTACAATGAGCAGTTCTTC; cdr3_aa: CASSETPWGAHYNEQFF